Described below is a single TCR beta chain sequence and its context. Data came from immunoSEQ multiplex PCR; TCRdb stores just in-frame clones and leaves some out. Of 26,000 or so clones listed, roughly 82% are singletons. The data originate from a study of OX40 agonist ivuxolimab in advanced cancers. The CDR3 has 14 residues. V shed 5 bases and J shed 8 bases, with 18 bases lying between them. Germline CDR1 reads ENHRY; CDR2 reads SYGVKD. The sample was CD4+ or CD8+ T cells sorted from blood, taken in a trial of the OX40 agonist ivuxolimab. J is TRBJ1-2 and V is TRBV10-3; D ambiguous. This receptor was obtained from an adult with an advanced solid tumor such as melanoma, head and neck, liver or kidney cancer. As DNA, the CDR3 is TGTGCCATCAGTACGGACGGTCAGGCACGGGGCTACACCTTC. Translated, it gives CAISTDGQARGYTF.